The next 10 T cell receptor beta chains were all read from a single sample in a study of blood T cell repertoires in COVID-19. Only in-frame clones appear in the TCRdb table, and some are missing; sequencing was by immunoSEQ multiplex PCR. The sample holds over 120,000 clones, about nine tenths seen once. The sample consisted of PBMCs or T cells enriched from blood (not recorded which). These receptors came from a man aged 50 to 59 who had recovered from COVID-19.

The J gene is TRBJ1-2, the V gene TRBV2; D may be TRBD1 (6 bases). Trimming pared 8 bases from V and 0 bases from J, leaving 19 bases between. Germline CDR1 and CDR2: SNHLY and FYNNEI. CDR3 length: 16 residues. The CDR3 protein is CASATRGAKANYGYTF. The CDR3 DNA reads TGTGCCAGCGCTACCCGGGGGGCCAAAGCTAACTATGGCTACACCTTC.

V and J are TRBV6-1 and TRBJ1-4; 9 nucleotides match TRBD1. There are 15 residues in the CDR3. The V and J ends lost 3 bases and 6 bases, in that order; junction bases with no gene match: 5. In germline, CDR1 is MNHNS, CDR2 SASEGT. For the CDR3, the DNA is TGTGCCAGCAGTGATTACAGGGGGCTAGATGAAAAACTGTTTTTT. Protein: CASSDYRGLDEKLFF.

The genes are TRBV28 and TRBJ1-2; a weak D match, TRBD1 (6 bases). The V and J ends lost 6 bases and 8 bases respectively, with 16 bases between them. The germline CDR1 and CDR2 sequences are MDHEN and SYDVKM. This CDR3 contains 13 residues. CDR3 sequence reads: CASSTDRFWGYTF. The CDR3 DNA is TGTGCCAGCAGCACAGACAGGTTCTGGGGCTACACCTTC.

Written as DNA, the CDR3 is TGTGCCAGCATCCCTATAGCGGGAAAGTCCTACAATGAGCAGTTCTTC. Translating gives CASIPIAGKSYNEQFF. V is TRBV27 and J is TRBJ2-1, with 8 bases matching TRBD2. Germline CDR1 reads MNHEY; CDR2 reads SMNVEV (reference sequence). V shed 7 bases, J shed 1 base, and the junction held 9 bases outside the gene matches. CDR3 length equals 16 residues.

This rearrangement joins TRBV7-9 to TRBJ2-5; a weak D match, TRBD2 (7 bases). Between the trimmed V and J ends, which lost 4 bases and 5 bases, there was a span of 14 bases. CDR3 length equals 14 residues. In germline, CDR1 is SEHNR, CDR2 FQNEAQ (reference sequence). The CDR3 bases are TGTGCCAGCAGCTCTAGCGGAGGGGGGGAGACCCAGTACTTC. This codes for CASSSSGGGETQYF.

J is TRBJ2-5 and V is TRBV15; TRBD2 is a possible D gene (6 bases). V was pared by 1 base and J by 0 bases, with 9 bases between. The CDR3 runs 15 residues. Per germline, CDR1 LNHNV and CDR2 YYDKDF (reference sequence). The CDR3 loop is CATSRGDSDQETQYF. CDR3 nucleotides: TGTGCCACCAGCAGAGGGGACTCCGACCAAGAGACCCAGTACTTC.

CDR3 in DNA: TGTGCCTGGAGTGTACTTCGGGGGGCTCCCCAGAAGACCCAGTACTTC. It codes for CAWSVLRGAPQKTQYF. The chain employs TRBV30 and TRBJ2-5; perhaps TRBD2 as D (7 bases). The CDR3 loop spans 16 amino acids. Trimming pared 0 bases from V and 6 bases from J, leaving 20 bases between. In germline, CDR1 is GTSNPN, CDR2 SVGIG (reference sequence).

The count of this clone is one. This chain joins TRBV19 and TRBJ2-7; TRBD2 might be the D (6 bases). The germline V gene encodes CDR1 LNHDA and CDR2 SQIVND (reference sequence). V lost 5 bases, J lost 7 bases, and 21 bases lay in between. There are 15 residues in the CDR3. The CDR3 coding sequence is TGTGCCAGTAGTCCTCCCGGGCGGGACCTGGATGAGCAGTACTTC. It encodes CASSPPGRDLDEQYF.

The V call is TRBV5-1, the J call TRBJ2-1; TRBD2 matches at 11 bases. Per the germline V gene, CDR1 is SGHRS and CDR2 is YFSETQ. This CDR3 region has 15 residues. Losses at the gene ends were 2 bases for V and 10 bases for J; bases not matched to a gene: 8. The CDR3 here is CASSFLGTSGKEQFF. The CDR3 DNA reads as TGCGCCAGCAGCTTTCTCGGGACTAGCGGAAAGGAGCAGTTCTTC.

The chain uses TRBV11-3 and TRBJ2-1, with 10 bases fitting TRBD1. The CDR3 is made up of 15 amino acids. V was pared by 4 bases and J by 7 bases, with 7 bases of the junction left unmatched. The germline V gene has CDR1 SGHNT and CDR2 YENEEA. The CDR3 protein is CASSYLGTGVNEQFF. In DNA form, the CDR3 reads TGTGCCAGCAGCTACCTCGGGACAGGGGTAAATGAGCAGTTCTTC.